Below, 6 T cell receptor beta chains from the same sample are listed, as sequenced in a study of blood T cell repertoires in COVID-19 (TCRdb year 2020). Library method: the immunoSEQ multiplex PCR assay. What TCRdb holds here is the immuneACCESS table cut down to in-frame rearrangements. Part of the clones is not present; checked against another copy, under half of the missing clones reflect an unresolved V gene, and the others are unexplained. For this sample there are 77,000 or so clones; roughly four fifths appear just once. In total, the top ten clones hold 25% to 30% of the sample. Input material: peripheral blood. The source of these receptors is a woman over 75 with active or convalescent COVID-19.

This clone was detected only a few times. The junction does not match germline at one end; this may be a read error. The J gene is TRBJ2-1, the V gene TRBV7-7; D might be TRBD2 (7 bases). The CDR3 extends over 15 amino acids. CDR1 is SSHAT and CDR2 is FNYEAQ in the germline V gene (reference sequence). As DNA, the CDR3 is TGTGCTAGCAGCTTCGGCGGGGGCTACGACAATGAGCAGTTCTTC. Protein sequence: CASSFGGGYDNEQFF.

The chain links TRBV6-4 to TRBJ2-1, with 8 bases lining up with TRBD2. CDR1 is MRHNA, CDR2 SNTAGT, per germline. Germline trimming cut 3 bases from V and 8 bases from J; bases unmatched to any gene: 6. The CDR3 has 14 amino acids. The CDR3 coding sequence is TGTGCCAGCAGTGATGACGGGGGGGCCGATGAGCAGTTCTTC. It yields the protein CASSDDGGADEQFF.

The gene calls are TRBV5-6 and TRBJ2-5; 13 positions match TRBD2. The CDR3 has 17 amino acids. V lost 1 base to trimming and J lost 3 bases; unmatched junction nucleotides: 6. Germline values: CDR1 SGHDT, CDR2 YYEEEE. Written as DNA, the CDR3 is TGTGCCAGCAGCTTGACACTAGCGGGGGGGCTTAAAGAGACCCAGTACTTC. Amino acids: CASSLTLAGGLKETQYF. Filled out from reference TRBV5-6 and TRBJ2-5, the complete variable domain reads DAGVTQSPTHLIKTRGQQVTLRCSPKSGHDTVSWYQQALGQGPQFIFQYYEEEERQRGNFPDRFSGHQFPNYSSELNVNALLLGDSALYLCASSLTLAGGLKETQYFGPGTRLLVL.

The CDR3 spells CASVKRTSGVNTGELFF. DNA of the CDR3: TGTGCCAGCGTCAAGAGGACTAGCGGGGTAAACACCGGGGAGCTGTTTTTT. The chain carries TRBV2 and TRBJ2-2; TRBD2 aligns across 12 bases. Germline CDR1 is SNHLY and CDR2 is FYNNEI. The CDR3 runs to 17 residues. Germline trimming cut 8 bases from V and 2 bases from J; bases unmatched to any gene: 9.

This chain links TRBV7-2 with TRBJ1-5; 11 nucleotides match TRBD1. This CDR3 region has 15 residues. CDR1 and CDR2 from the germline V gene are SGHTA and FQGNSA. J gave up 7 bases and V 4 bases, and 6 bases lay outside the gene matches. CDR3 bases: TGTGCCAGCAGCTCCGGACAGGGGGCAGGACAGCCCCAGCATTTT. Amino acid sequence: CASSSGQGAGQPQHF.

CDR3 loop: CASSQDGRSGGYTF. CDR3 nucleotides: TGTGCCAGCAGCCAAGATGGGAGGAGCGGAGGCTACACCTTC. The chain employs TRBV3-1 (or the pseudogene TRBV3-2) and TRBJ1-2; D gene unclear. Germline V CDR1 and CDR2: LGHDT, YNNKEL (reference sequence). Trimming cost V 0 bases and J 8 bases, with 13 bases left between them. The CDR3 spans 14 residues.